This T cell receptor (beta chain) was identified during a study of T-cell memory formation after mild COVID-19. About the study: TCR clusters mostly belonged to single donors.

Via MiXCR, TCRdb re-called the 5' RACE reads, giving one row per CDR3 protein. The table shows about 250,000 distinct CDR3 sequences, with about 20% occurring only once. CDR1 and CDR2 from the germline V gene are SGHRS and YFSETQ. This CDR3 has 13 amino acids. The V gene lost 6 bases and the J gene lost 0 bases, with 7 bases spanning the gap. This TCR derives from a young man who had mild COVID-19 (a few samples of this study predate the infection). Cell type and time point are not known. V is TRBV5-1 and J is TRBJ1-3; D unresolved. The sample taken for sequencing was PBMCs or a T cell subset sorted from them (not recorded which). CDR3: CASKPDSGNTIYF. CDR3 coding DNA: TGCGCCAGCAAACCAGACTCTGGAAACACCATATATTTT.